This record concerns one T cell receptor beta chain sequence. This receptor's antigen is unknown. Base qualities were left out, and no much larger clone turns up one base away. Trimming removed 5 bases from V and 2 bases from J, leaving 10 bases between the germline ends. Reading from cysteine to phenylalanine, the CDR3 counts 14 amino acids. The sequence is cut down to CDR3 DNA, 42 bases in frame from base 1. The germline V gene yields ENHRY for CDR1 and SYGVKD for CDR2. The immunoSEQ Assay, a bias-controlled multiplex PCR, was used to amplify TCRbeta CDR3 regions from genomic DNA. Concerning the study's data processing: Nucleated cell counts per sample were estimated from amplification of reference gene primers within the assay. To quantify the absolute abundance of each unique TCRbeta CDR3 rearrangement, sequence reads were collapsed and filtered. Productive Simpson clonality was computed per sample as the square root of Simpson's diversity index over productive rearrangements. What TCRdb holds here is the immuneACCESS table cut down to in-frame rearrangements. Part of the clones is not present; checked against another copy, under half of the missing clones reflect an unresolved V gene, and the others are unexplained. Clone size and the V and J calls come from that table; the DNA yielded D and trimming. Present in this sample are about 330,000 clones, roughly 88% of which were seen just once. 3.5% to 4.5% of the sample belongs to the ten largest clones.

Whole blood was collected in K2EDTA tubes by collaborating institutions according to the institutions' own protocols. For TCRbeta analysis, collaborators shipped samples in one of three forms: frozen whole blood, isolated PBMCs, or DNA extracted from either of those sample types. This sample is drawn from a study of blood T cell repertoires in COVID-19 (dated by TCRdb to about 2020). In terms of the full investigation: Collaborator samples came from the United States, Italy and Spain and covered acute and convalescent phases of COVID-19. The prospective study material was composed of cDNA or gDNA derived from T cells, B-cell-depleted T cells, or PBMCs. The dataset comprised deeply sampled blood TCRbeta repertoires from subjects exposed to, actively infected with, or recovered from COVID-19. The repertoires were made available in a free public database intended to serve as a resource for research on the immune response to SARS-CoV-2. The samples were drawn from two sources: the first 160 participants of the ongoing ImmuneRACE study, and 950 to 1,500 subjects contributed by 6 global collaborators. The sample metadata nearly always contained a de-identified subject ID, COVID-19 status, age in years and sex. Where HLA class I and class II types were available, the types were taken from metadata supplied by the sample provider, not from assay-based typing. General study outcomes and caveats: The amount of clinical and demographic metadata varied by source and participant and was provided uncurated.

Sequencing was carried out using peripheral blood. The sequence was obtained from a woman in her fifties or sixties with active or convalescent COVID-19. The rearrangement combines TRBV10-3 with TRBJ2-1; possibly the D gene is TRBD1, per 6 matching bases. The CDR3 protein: CAISHRDTYNEQFF. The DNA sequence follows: TGTGCCATCAGTCACCGGGACACCTACAATGAGCAGTTCTTC.